This T cell receptor (beta chain) was captured by sequencing in a study of molecular identifiers for immune sequencing clone quantification. The length of the CDR3 is 16 residues. V was shortened by 0 bases and J by 4 bases, with 15 bases between the two germline ends. Germline assignment: CDR1 SNHLY and CDR2 FYNNEI. This clonotype was seen many times. The naive CD8 libraries originated from between about 18,000 and 1,000,000 sorted cells and drew on 10%, 30% or 50% RNA. TCRdb fed the PCR reads into MiXCR, producing one record per CDR3 protein. In the table there are more than 450,000 distinct CDR3 sequences, 20% to 25% of which are singletons.

The receptor's source is a human donor in good health. Some libraries in this study had Jurkat cell RNA spiked in. Input material: naive CD8+ T cells from blood, with Jurkat cell RNA spiked in. Subset reported: FACS-sorted CD8+CD4-CCR7+CD45RA+ naive T cells. The chain is built from TRBV2 and TRBJ1-1; no clear D. As DNA, the CDR3 is TGTGCCAGCAGTGAAGCGCTGGAGGGAAAAGGCACTGAAGCTTTCTTT. Its translation is CASSEALEGKGTEAFF.